This TCR beta chain came from a study of blood T cell repertoires in COVID-19. This table comes from immunoSEQ multiplex PCR, and its TCRdb copy is limited to in-frame clones, with some not included. The sample shows about 300,000 clones, around 92% of them seen only once. Sequencing was performed on peripheral blood. The receptor comes from a man aged 18 to 30 who had recovered from COVID-19.

Here the CDR3 DNA reads TGCGCCAGCAGCTCCCCTGGTAGCGGGAAAACCGGGGAGCTGTTTTTT. Encoded protein: CASSSPGSGKTGELFF. V usage is TRBV4-1 and J usage is TRBJ2-2; 8 bases line up with TRBD2. With 5 bases clipped from V and 5 bases from J, the junction kept 10 bases outside the gene matches. The CDR3 is made up of 16 amino acids. The germline V gene has CDR1 MGHRA and CDR2 YSYEKL.